The 25 T cell receptor beta chains below were found in one sample sequenced in a study of blood T cell repertoires in COVID-19. Assay used: immunoSEQ multiplex PCR; TCRdb lists only in-frame clones, some missing. Of hundreds of thousands of clones in the sample, around 86% are singletons; the top ten hold about 6%. The sequenced sample was peripheral blood. These receptors all come from a man in his sixties who had recovered from COVID-19.

The chain couples TRBV7-3 to TRBJ2-5; D perhaps matches TRBD1 (6 bases). The CDR3 extends over 17 amino acids. V was shortened by 0 bases and J by 3 bases, with 17 bases between the two germline ends. CDR1 SGHTA and CDR2 FQGTGA come from the germline V gene. CDR3 nucleotide sequence: TGTGCCAGCAGCTTAACGCCCGTGATCGGACAGAAAGAGACCCAGTACTTC. It specifies CASSLTPVIGQKETQYF.

The rearrangement links TRBV10-3 to TRBJ2-1, with 12 nucleotides matching TRBD1. Germline trimming cut 6 bases from V and 4 bases from J; bases unmatched to any gene: 13. CDR3 length equals 18 residues. The germline V gene has CDR1 ENHRY and CDR2 SYGVKD. Here the CDR3 reads CAIRELGTGGTLYNEQFF. The CDR3 DNA reads TGTGCCATCAGAGAACTAGGGACAGGGGGCACCTTGTACAATGAGCAGTTCTTC.

The V gene is TRBV18, the J gene TRBJ2-7; 9 nucleotides match TRBD1. The trim removed 1 base at V and 2 bases at J, leaving 6 bases unmatched. CDR1 is KGHSH, CDR2 LQKENI, per germline. The CDR3 has 16 residues. The CDR3 DNA reads TGTGCCAGCTCACCACTACAGGGGGCGATAACCTACGAGCAGTACTTC. Its translation: CASSPLQGAITYEQYF. The full variable domain, with the rest looked up from reference TRBV18 and TRBJ2-7, is NAGVMQNPRHLVRRRGQEARLRCSPMKGHSHVYWYRQLPEEGLKFMVYLQKENIIDESGMPKERFSAEFPKEGPSILRIQQVVRGDSAAYFCASSPLQGAITYEQYFGPGTRLTVT.

V usage is TRBV15 and J usage is TRBJ1-5, with TRBD1 identical over 7 bases. The CDR3 spans 13 residues. Germline CDR1 reads LNHNV; CDR2 reads YYDKDF (reference sequence). V shed 5 bases and J 5 bases; nucleotides not matched to a gene: 3. In nucleotides, the CDR3 is TGTGCCACCAGCCGTACAGGGGATCAGCCCCAGCATTTT. Translating it yields CATSRTGDQPQHF.

The gene calls are TRBV6-5 and TRBJ1-2, with D possibly TRBD1 on 5 matching bases. V was shortened by 6 bases and J by 3 bases, with 8 bases between the two germline ends. From germline, CDR1 is MNHEY and CDR2 SVGAGI. The CDR3 covers 12 residues. In DNA, the CDR3 is TGTGCCAGCAGCCAGGGCGACTATGGCTACACCTTC. Encoded protein: CASSQGDYGYTF.

V and J are TRBV4-3 and TRBJ2-3; D may be TRBD1 (8 bases). In germline, CDR1 is LGHNA, CDR2 YSLEER. The CDR3 sequence is 14 residues long. The V end was cut by 3 bases, the J end by 6 bases, with 13 bases between. The CDR3 bases are TGCGCCAGCAGCCACACAGGGGGGGATGATACGCAGTATTTT. The encoded protein is CASSHTGGDDTQYF.

The chain links TRBV6-6 to TRBJ2-5; weak D call: TRBD2 (5 bases). The germline V gene encodes CDR1 MNHNY and CDR2 SVGAGI (reference sequence). This CDR3 has 16 amino acids. V dropped 6 bases and J dropped 2 bases, with 19 bases sitting between them. The CDR3, as DNA: TGTGCCAGCAGCCCGCTCGGGGTAGGAAAACAAGAGACCCAGTACTTC. As protein: CASSPLGVGKQETQYF.

The CDR3 DNA reads TGTGCCATTCGACCAGGACAGGGAACAGAAAAACTGTTTTTT. Its protein product is CAIRPGQGTEKLFF. The chain joins TRBV10-3 to TRBJ1-4, with 8 bases matching TRBD1. Germline trimming cut 9 bases from V and 8 bases from J; bases unmatched to any gene: 11. The CDR3 length is 14 residues. In germline, CDR1 is ENHRY, CDR2 SYGVKD.

The rearrangement uses TRBV3-1 (or the pseudogene TRBV3-2) and TRBJ1-1, with 7 positions matching TRBD1. The germline V gene has CDR1 LGHDT and CDR2 YNNKEL (reference sequence). Losses at the gene ends were 5 bases for V and 1 base for J; bases not matched to a gene: 4. This CDR3 is built from 14 residues. DNA for the CDR3: TGTGCCAGCAGCTACAGGGGAAGGAACACTGAAGCTTTCTTT. Translating it yields CASSYRGRNTEAFF.

The V and J genes are TRBV7-3 and TRBJ2-3; the match to TRBD2 covers 8 bases. This CDR3 is built from 15 residues. In germline, CDR1 is SGHTA, CDR2 FQGTGA. The ends lost 5 bases at V and 1 base at J; junction bases unmatched: 5. The CDR3 DNA follows: TGTGCCAGCAGCCTGACTAGCGCGGGCACAGATACGCAGTATTTT. Its translation is CASSLTSAGTDTQYF.

The gene calls are TRBV5-6 and TRBJ2-1; 7 bases match TRBD1. The germline gives CDR1 SGHDT, CDR2 YYEEEE. The CDR3 consists of 13 residues. With 2 bases clipped from V and 9 bases from J, the junction kept 5 bases outside the gene matches. The CDR3 DNA is TGTGCCAGCAGCTTCGGGCAGGGGGTTGAGCAGTTCTTC. Protein product: CASSFGQGVEQFF. Based on the CDR3 plus reference TRBV5-6 and TRBJ2-1, the full variable domain is DAGVTQSPTHLIKTRGQQVTLRCSPKSGHDTVSWYQQALGQGPQFIFQYYEEEERQRGNFPDRFSGHQFPNYSSELNVNALLLGDSALYLCASSFGQGVEQFFGPGTRLTVL.

The chain carries TRBV1 and TRBJ1-1; the table's TRBD1 call for D was not verified on the DNA. TRBV1 is a listed pseudogene. The CDR3 runs to 16 residues. The CDR3 coding sequence is TGCACCAGCAGCACCCGGACAGGGGGAGAGAACACTGAAGCTTTCTTT. Protein product: CTSSTRTGGENTEAFF.

The rearrangement joins TRBV18 to TRBJ1-5; D is perhaps TRBD1 (5 bases). Germline V gene lookup returns CDR1 KGHSH and CDR2 LQKENI. V lost 6 bases to trimming and J lost 6 bases, with 21 bases between them. The CDR3 runs 16 residues. CDR3 residues: CASSHAPARGSQPQHF. The CDR3 DNA reads as TGTGCCAGCTCCCACGCTCCGGCTAGGGGCAGTCAGCCCCAGCATTTT.

The chain employs TRBV5-1 and TRBJ2-7; TRBD2 matches at 13 bases. This CDR3 has 16 residues. Unmatched junction bases numbered 11, after V lost 4 bases and J lost 7 bases. The V gene's germline CDR1 is SGHRS and CDR2 YFSETQ. CDR3 bases: TGCGCCAGCAGCCTACTAGCGGGAGGGCCTAGTAGTGAGCAGTACTTC. As protein: CASSLLAGGPSSEQYF.

The V call is TRBV2, the J call TRBJ1-5, with 7 bases identical to TRBD1. V dropped 8 bases and J dropped 2; count of bases not matched to a gene: 3. In germline, CDR1 is SNHLY, CDR2 FYNNEI. This CDR3 contains 13 residues. The CDR3 is CASGGTGNQPQHF. Here the CDR3 DNA reads TGTGCCAGCGGCGGGACAGGCAATCAGCCCCAGCATTTT.

This clone was seen only a few times. One end of the junction fails to match germline, which may point to a read error. V gene TRBV19 combines with J gene TRBJ1-5, with D possibly TRBD1 on 6 matching bases. Germline loops: CDR1 LNHDA, CDR2 SQIVND (reference sequence). The CDR3 length is 14 residues. Written as DNA, the CDR3 is TGTGCCAGTAGTGTAGACAGGTATCTTGTTGCCCAGCATTTT. It encodes CASSVDRYLVAQHF. Together with reference TRBV19 and TRBJ1-5, the CDR3 gives the full variable domain: DGGITQSPKYLFRKEGQNVTLSCEQNLNHDAMYWYRQDPGQGLRLIYYSQIVNDFQKGDIAEGYSVSREKKESFPLTVTSAQKNPTAFYLCASSVDRYLVAQHFGDGTRLSIL.

V and J are TRBV28 and TRBJ2-7; D may be TRBD1 (6 bases). The germline CDR1 and CDR2 sequences are MDHEN and SYDVKM. Trimming took off 3 bases at V and 2 bases at J, with 17 bases between the two ends. The CDR3 is 16 amino acids. For the CDR3, the DNA is TGTGCCAGCAGTTTTCCTAGGGGGACATCAACCTACGAGCAGTACTTC. Translation: CASSFPRGTSTYEQYF.

Remarks on this clone: Other nucleotide sequences from this sample produce the same CDR3. The chain combines TRBV11-2 with TRBJ2-7; a possible D gene is TRBD2 (6 bases). V lost 6 bases, J lost 4 bases, and 10 bases lay in between. The CDR3 consists of 12 residues. Germline CDR1 and CDR2: SGHAT and FQNNGV. Written as DNA, the CDR3 is TGTGCCAGCAGTTCTGGGGGGTACGAGCAGTACTTC. It translates to CASSSGGYEQYF.

This clone appeared once. The rearrangement uses TRBV28 and TRBJ2-1; 8 bases are shared with TRBD2. Germline CDR1 MDHEN, CDR2 SYDVKM. This CDR3 comprises 14 residues. J was trimmed by 1 base and V by 6 bases; bases with no gene match: 2. The chain's CDR3 is CASRSGSSYNEQFF. As DNA, the CDR3 is TGTGCCAGCAGGAGCGGGAGTTCCTACAATGAGCAGTTCTTC. Full variable domain (remainder filled in from reference TRBV28 and TRBJ2-1): DVKVTQSSRYLVKRTGEKVFLECVQDMDHENMFWYRQDPGLGLRLIYFSYDVKMKEKGDIPEGYSVSREKKERFSLILESASTNQTSMYLCASRSGSSYNEQFFGPGTRLTVL.

The gene calls are TRBV28 and TRBJ2-2; 10 bases agree with TRBD1. The CDR3 is made up of 15 amino acids. In germline, CDR1 is MDHEN, CDR2 SYDVKM. The trim removed 3 bases at V and 4 bases at J, leaving 2 bases unmatched. The DNA of the CDR3 is TGTGCCAGCAGTTTGACAGGGGGCAGCACCGGGGAGCTGTTTTTT. Its protein is CASSLTGGSTGELFF. Based on the CDR3 plus reference TRBV28 and TRBJ2-2, the full variable domain is DVKVTQSSRYLVKRTGEKVFLECVQDMDHENMFWYRQDPGLGLRLIYFSYDVKMKEKGDIPEGYSVSREKKERFSLILESASTNQTSMYLCASSLTGGSTGELFFGEGSRLTVL.

This chain links TRBV5-1 with TRBJ1-1; 9 bases align to TRBD1. V trimming: 4 bases; J trimming: 6 bases; junction bases outside the gene matches: 10. The CDR3 totals 15 residues. The germline gives CDR1 SGHRS, CDR2 YFSETQ. The CDR3 DNA is TGCGCCAGCAGCACCGGGGGACAGGGATCGTCTGAAGCTTTCTTT. It is translated as CASSTGGQGSSEAFF.

The chain joins TRBV9 to TRBJ2-7; a possible D gene is TRBD1 (6 bases). Germline CDR1 and CDR2: SGDLS and YYNGEE. Trimming left V 2 bases short and J 4 bases short, with 16 bases between. The CDR3 runs to 15 residues. The CDR3 DNA reads as TGTGCCAGCAGCGTGAGGGGGACGGGGAATTACGAGCAGTACTTC. Protein sequence: CASSVRGTGNYEQYF.

The CDR3 here is CASSFGLAGGQETQYF. In DNA form, the CDR3 reads TGCGCCAGCAGCTTTGGTCTAGCGGGGGGCCAAGAGACCCAGTACTTC. J is TRBJ2-5 and V is TRBV5-1; 11 bases fit TRBD2. V shed 2 bases and J 1 base; nucleotides not matched to a gene: 4. This CDR3 is 16 amino acids long. Germline values: CDR1 SGHRS, CDR2 YFSETQ.

This sequence joins TRBV6-6 and TRBJ2-7, with TRBD2 identical over 13 bases. V trimming: 6 bases; J trimming: 1 base; junction bases outside the gene matches: 3. Germline loops: CDR1 MNHNY, CDR2 SVGAGI (reference sequence). This CDR3 comprises 15 residues. CDR3 nucleotides: TGTGCCAGCAGACGGACTAGCGGGAGTTCCTACGAGCAGTACTTC. It encodes CASRRTSGSSYEQYF.

V is TRBV19 and J is TRBJ1-1, with 9 bases lining up with TRBD1. V was clipped by 4 bases and J by 3 bases; unmatched bases: 6. The germline CDR1 and CDR2 sequences are LNHDA and SQIVND (reference sequence). The CDR3 length is 15 residues. In DNA form, the CDR3 reads TGTGCCAGTAGTACACAGGGGGCGAGAGACACTGAAGCTTTCTTT. The encoded protein is CASSTQGARDTEAFF.